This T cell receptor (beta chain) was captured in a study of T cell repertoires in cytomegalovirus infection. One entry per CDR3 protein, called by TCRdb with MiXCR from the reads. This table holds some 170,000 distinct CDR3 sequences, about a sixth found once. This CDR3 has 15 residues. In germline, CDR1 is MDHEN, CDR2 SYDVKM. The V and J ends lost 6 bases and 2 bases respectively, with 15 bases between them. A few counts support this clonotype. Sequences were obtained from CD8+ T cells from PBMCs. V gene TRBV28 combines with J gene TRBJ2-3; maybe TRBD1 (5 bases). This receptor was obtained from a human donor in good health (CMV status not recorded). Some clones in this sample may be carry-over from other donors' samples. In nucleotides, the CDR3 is TGTGCCAGCAGCCAGGGTTCATCCCACACAGATACGCAGTATTTT. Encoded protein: CASSQGSSHTDTQYF.